This TCR beta chain is from a study of cytomegalovirus exposure and HLA in healthy donors (dated by TCRdb to the late 2010s). Notes on the research overall: An earlier analysis of roughly 500 of the donors reported 250 to 300 Gb of sequence data and more than 90 million unique TCR beta sequences from roughly 200 million T cells. The number of donors typed differed by locus, with roughly 629-640 for A, B, C, DRB1 and DQB1, 522 for DQA1, about 610 for DPA1, and over 400 for DPB1. In addition to the first cohort of 666 subjects, a separate validation cohort of 130 or so different subjects was used. Donor age, sex, ethnicity and CMV serostatus were collected together with the repertoire data. In the later analysis, no new phenotypic data were used to find candidate immune exposures; instead, reliance was placed on TCR beta sequences and their occurrence across donors. Across some 400 genotyped donors of the cohort, an average of about 200,000 unique TCR beta nucleotide sequences per donor were sequenced, and 15% to 20% of those sequences were non-productive. An early release covering more than 500 HLA-typed donors comprised 250 to 350 gigabases of sequencing data and tens of millions of unique TCR sequences. A handful of DR-DQ haplotypes were handled as single units for association and clustering because linkage in the cohort was strong. Among the roughly 370 genotyped donors, more than 70% belonged to the genetic ancestry cluster associated with self-reported Caucasian donors. The aim of the study was to test whether cataloging public T cell receptors could identify signatures of past pathogen exposure. To predict cytomegalovirus infection status, the study combined high-throughput TCR immunosequencing, statistical association of individual TCRs with disease status, and machine learning. In a later analysis, previously published TCR beta repertoires from several hundred donors were re-analyzed and high-resolution HLA genotyping was added so that TCR occurrence patterns could be studied. To decide whether each TCR beta V gene segment behaved as functional or pseudogenic, an earlier analysis of some 570 of the donors relied on high-throughput TCR beta sequencing. The study profiled the T cell repertoires of hundreds of subjects by immunosequencing and related them to cytomegalovirus serostatus. A later genetic analysis used genome-wide SNP genotypes for about 55% of the 666 donors, treating that subset as a discovery cohort. Both class I and class II loci were covered by HLA typing, at four-digit resolution. All discovery cohort repertoires had been generated using a single sequencing platform.

This clone showed up just a few times. The antigen it recognizes is unknown. Within one base of it there is no much larger clone, and no base qualities were kept. V has 7 bases trimmed and J has 0 bases trimmed; junction bases matching no gene number 6. The CDR3 has 15 amino acids, counting the end cysteine and phenylalanine. The kept DNA is CDR3 alone, 45 bases in frame from the first base. Taken from the germline V gene, the CDR1 and CDR2 loops are MDHEN and SYDVKM. Libraries were built with the immunoSEQ multiplex PCR assay. For the multiplex PCR, a mixture combining 60 forward primers for TCR Vbeta segments and 13 reverse primers for TCR Jbeta segments was used. The CDR3 region of rearranged TCR beta genes was amplified from genomic DNA with a multiplex PCR assay. The amplified TCR beta libraries were sequenced on the Illumina HiSeq System as 87-base-pair reads. Per the original workflow: In a later analysis, 80 million or so unique TCR beta chains were counted across the 650 to 700 repertoires, and approximately 11 million of these chains were shared by at least two donors. Raw reads were error-corrected and collapsed into unique sequences with a nearest-neighbor algorithm that merged closely related sequences to remove PCR and sequencing errors. Alignment of CDR3 sequences to IMGT reference sequences was used to assign V, D and J gene segments. For a sequence to be retained, a match of at least six nucleotides was required to both a V gene segment and a J gene segment. Rearrangements were classified as productive when the CDR3 lacked stop codons and remained in frame with V and J, and all other rearrangements were classified as non-productive. Following IMGT convention, CDR3 was defined as the stretch from the second conserved V-encoded cysteine up to the conserved J-encoded phenylalanine. The earlier analysis of 587 of the donors excluded any sequence lacking an unambiguous match to a single V gene segment. In an earlier analysis of several hundred of the donors, a V segment was called functional when productive rearrangements were above 56.7%, and segregating when the standard deviation between donors exceeded 5%. A statistical classification framework was built to diagnose cytomegalovirus status from the catalog of TCR beta chain sequences. A later analysis assigned V and J genes by comparing TCR nucleotide sequences with IMGT/GENE-DB human TR gene sequences. Using the TCRdist pipeline, a later analysis assigned CDR3 sequences along with most-parsimonious VDJ recombination scenarios. A later analysis defined each TCR beta chain by its CDR3 amino acid sequence plus V-gene family, and excluded reads lacking a unique V-gene family. To address suspected cross-contamination and a sequencing artifact, a later analysis removed roughly 640 highly shared, low-generation-probability nucleotide sequences. In a later analysis, a clonal expansion index was calculated for each public chain from normalized within-repertoire ranks of inferred template counts. A later analysis computed generation probabilities with a VDJ recombination model fitted to out-of-frame rearrangements, and checked the results against IGoR. A later analysis scored TCR-TCR, TCR-HLA and TCR-CMV co-occurrence with hypergeometric tests, applying a repertoire-size bias correction to TCR pairs. To estimate false discovery rates, a later analysis permuted the HLA or CMV assignments 20 times. In a later analysis, co-occurring TCRs were grouped with DBSCAN, and TCRdist sequence similarity was added when clustering was performed within HLA-allele-positive subsets. Repertoires with fewer than 30,000 or more than 120,000 public chains, plus five repertoires with anomalous nucleotide sharing, were excluded from co-occurrence clustering. In its TCRdb copy, this immuneACCESS table keeps in-frame sequences only and misses some clones. Where compared with another copy, unresolved V genes explain less than half of these, and the others have no known cause. Clone size and V and J calls were adopted from that table, with D and trimming inferred from the DNA. Present in this sample are around 210,000 clones, approximately 81% of which were seen just once. The top ten constitute about 0.25% of the sample.

The cohort was made up of 500 to 850 healthy bone marrow donors. Cohort members were all nominally healthy when sampled, although unrecorded immune exposures were likely present. The donor tested CMV seronegative, placing the donor among the approximately 360 seronegative members of the cohort. A peripheral blood sample was provided by each donor, and peripheral blood mononuclear cells were used for TCR beta sequencing. Genomic DNA was extracted from the blood cell samples with the Qiagen DNeasy Blood Extraction Kit. Results and caveats for the whole study, not just this receptor: It was suggested by the authors that the approach could potentially be generalized to other disease states and immunological phenotypes. A later genetic analysis reported fewer N-insertions in productive TCRs among donors in an Asian-associated ancestry cluster than the approximately 670-donor mean. Correlated functional status among segregating V segments might reflect linkage disequilibrium, but an unknown experimental factor could not be ruled out. In vitro tests confirmed that a few of the cytomegalovirus-associated TCR beta chains recognize cytomegalovirus antigens. Because some donors lacked HLA typing at each locus, the association tests relied only on the typed subset. Strong co-occurrence of HLA alleles, especially DR and DQ, made assigning TCR associations to individual alleles difficult. A later analysis found that TCR association rates varied across HLA loci, with DRB1 alleles showing the most associated TCRs and HLA-C alleles the fewest. According to a later analysis, most CMV-associated TCR beta chains appeared to be HLA-restricted, and the HLA associations seemed to be driven largely by CMV exposure. A total of roughly 160 TCR beta chains were listed by the study as associated with cytomegalovirus. Broadly in line with IMGT annotations, most TCR beta V segments showed up in productive rearrangements about 90% or about 30% of the time in an earlier analysis of some 590 of the donors. Because counts were too low, seventeen rarely observed V segments, including chromosome 9 orphons, were left out of the earlier analysis of 587 of the donors. Most TCR sequences were seen in very few donors, while some public TCRs were found in many individuals. A further reported finding was that TCR beta sequences accurately predicted the HLA-A and HLA-B alleles for most subjects in the first cohort. V-gene and J-gene trimming of TCR beta chains was associated with a missense DCLRE1C variant in a later genetic analysis, and the association was replicated in an independent cohort. In a later analysis, HLA-associated TCR beta chains showed more clonal expansion and lower generation probabilities than non-associated chains that were equally common. CMV serostatus was the only immune exposure information available for the cohort. A later analysis associated approximately 17,000 TCR beta sequences with specific HLA alleles at a false discovery rate of 0.05. In both the original and validation cohorts, the classifier was reported to diagnose cytomegalovirus status with high specificity and sensitivity. According to a later analysis, parvovirus B19, influenza, CMV and Epstein-Barr virus appeared linked to several top co-occurrence clusters. In this cohort, only TCR beta chains were sequenced, and detectable features were limited by the absence of alpha or paired-chain data. The sequencing pipeline was judged likely to have produced a cluster of highly shared sequence variants as a technical artifact. Some IMGT-functional V segments, including TRBV6-2 and TRBV6-3, could not be distinguished by the 87-base-pair reads and were therefore excluded. Sequencing depth was assumed to be roughly uniform across donors in the presence/absence analyses, though that assumption may not hold.

In this chain, TRBV28 is recombined with TRBJ2-1, with 7 bases in between that match TRBD1. The clonotype originates from a girl aged 2-9 years in good health and CMV-seronegative. Sequencing was done on a sample of PBMCs. The DNA reads as follows: TGTGCCAGCAAGACGGACAGGCGCTCCTACAATGAGCAGTTCTTC. Its coded protein is CASKTDRRSYNEQFF.